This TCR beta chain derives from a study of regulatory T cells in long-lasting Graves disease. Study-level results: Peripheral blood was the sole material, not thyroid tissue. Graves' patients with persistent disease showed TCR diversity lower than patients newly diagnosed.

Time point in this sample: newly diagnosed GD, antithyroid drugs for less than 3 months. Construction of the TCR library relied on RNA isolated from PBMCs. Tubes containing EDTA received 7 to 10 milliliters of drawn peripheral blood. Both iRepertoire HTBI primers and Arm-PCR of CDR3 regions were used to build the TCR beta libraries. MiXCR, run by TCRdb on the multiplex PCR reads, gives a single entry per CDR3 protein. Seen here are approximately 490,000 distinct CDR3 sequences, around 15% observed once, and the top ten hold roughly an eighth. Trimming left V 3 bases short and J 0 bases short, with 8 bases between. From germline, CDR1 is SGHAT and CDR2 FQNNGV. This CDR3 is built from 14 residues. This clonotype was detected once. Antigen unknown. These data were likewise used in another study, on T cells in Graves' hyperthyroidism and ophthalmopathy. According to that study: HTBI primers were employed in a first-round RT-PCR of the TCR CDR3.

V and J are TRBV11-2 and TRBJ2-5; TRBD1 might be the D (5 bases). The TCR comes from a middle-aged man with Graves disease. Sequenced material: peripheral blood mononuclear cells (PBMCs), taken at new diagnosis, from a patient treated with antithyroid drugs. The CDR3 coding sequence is TGTGCCAGCAGCTTGGGCAGGGACCAAGAGACCCAGTACTTC. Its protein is CASSLGRDQETQYF.